The rows below give T cell receptor beta chains drawn from one sample of a study of glioma-infiltrating T cells after dendritic cell vaccination. Assay: immunoSEQ multiplex PCR; the TCRdb copy retains only in-frame clones and omits some. The sample has under 40,000 clones; approximately 90% are singletons. This specimen consisted of blood, obtained before dendritic cell vaccination. These receptor sequences come from a human donor with glioblastoma. Both conserved end residues are part of each CDR3. D genes are given only for firm matches. Clone sizes are given selectively: once, few, many, or a class where the clone is expanded.

J gene	V gene	clone size	D gene	CDR3 protein	CDR3 DNA
TRBJ1-3	TRBV5-6	-	TRBD1	CASSSYPQGASGNTIYF	TGTGCCAGCAGCTCTTATCCACAGGGGGCATCTGGAAACACCATATATTTT
TRBJ1-5	TRBV27	-	-	CASRRTDNQPQHF	TGTGCCAGCAGAAGGACAGACAATCAGCCCCAGCATTTT
TRBJ1-1	TRBV7-9	-	-	CASSLGGQRRAFF	TGTGCCAGCAGCTTAGGGGGCCAGCGCCGGGCTTTCTTT
TRBJ2-7	TRBV5-8	-	-	CASSLGTLYEQYF	TGTGCCAGCAGCTTGGGGACACTCTACGAGCAGTACTTC
TRBJ1-2	TRBV10-3	-	-	CAISGPTGDYGYTF	TGTGCCATCAGTGGACCTACGGGTGACTATGGCTACACCTTC
TRBJ2-7	TRBV7-8	-	-	CASSAPGQEIYEQYF	TGTGCCAGCAGCGCCCCGGGACAAGAGATTTACGAGCAGTACTTC
TRBJ2-5	TRBV29-1	-	-	CSVRGAGETQYF	TGCAGCGTTCGGGGGGCGGGAGAGACCCAGTACTTC
TRBJ2-7	TRBV19	-	-	CASRGAHEQYF	TGTGCCAGTAGAGGGGCCCACGAGCAGTACTTC
TRBJ1-6	TRBV19	once	-	CASSTAPLHF	TGTGCCAGTAGTACCGCACCCCTCCACTTT
TRBJ2-5	TRBV4-2	-	-	CASSQGGPGRTETQYF	TGTGCCAGCAGCCAGGGGGGACCAGGTCGGACCGAGACCCAGTACTTC
TRBJ2-7	TRBV5-1	-	TRBD2	CASSFGGGYEQYF	TGCGCCAGCAGTTTCGGGGGGGGGTACGAGCAGTACTTC
TRBJ2-7	TRBV5-6	-	TRBD2	CASSRRGLASYEQYF	TGTGCCAGCAGCCGAAGGGGACTAGCTTCCTACGAGCAGTACTTC
TRBJ1-5	TRBV11-2	-	-	CASSSTGFQPQHF	TGTGCCAGCAGCTCTACAGGGTTTCAGCCCCAGCATTTT
TRBJ1-6	TRBV10-3	-	TRBD1	CAISVGGQSPLHF	TGTGCCATCAGTGTAGGGGGCCAATCACCCCTCCACTTT
TRBJ1-4	TRBV2	-	-	CASSVGGVDEKLFF	TGTGCCAGCAGTGTTGGCGGAGTTGATGAAAAACTGTTTTTT
TRBJ2-2	TRBV7-9	once	-	CASSLVGAGELFF	TGTGCCAGCAGCTTAGTCGGGGCCGGGGAGCTGTTTTTT
TRBJ2-3	TRBV7-2	-	TRBD1	CASSSRTGSDTQYF	TGTGCCAGCAGCTCAAGGACAGGGTCAGATACGCAGTATTTT
TRBJ2-2	TRBV5-6	-	TRBD1	CASSTSGTGDAGELFF	TGTGCCAGCAGCACCTCCGGGACAGGGGACGCCGGGGAGCTGTTTTTT
TRBJ2-3	TRBV20-1	few	-	CSAKGPPAQYF	TGCAGTGCTAAGGGGCCGCCGGCGCAGTATTTT
TRBJ1-5	TRBV9	once	-	CASSGAPNQPQHF	TGTGCCAGCAGCGGAGCCCCAAATCAGCCCCAGCATTTT
TRBJ2-7	TRBV11-3	once	-	CASSLTNRDYEQYF	TGTGCCAGCAGCTTAACGAACAGGGACTACGAGCAGTACTTC
TRBJ1-5	TRBV7-2	-	-	CASSSADSYYSNQPQHF	TGTGCCAGCAGCTCAGCGGACAGCTACTATAGCAATCAGCCCCAGCATTTT
TRBJ2-1	TRBV7-8	-	TRBD1	CASSLRDRGDRGFF	TGTGCCAGCAGCTTAAGGGACAGGGGAGACAGGGGGTTCTTC
TRBJ1-3	TRBV10-2	-	-	CASSYDSPRAGNTIYF	TGCGCCAGCAGTTACGACAGTCCACGGGCCGGAAACACCATATATTTT
TRBJ1-5	TRBV19	-	-	CASSWEGVGQPQHF	TGTGCCAGTAGCTGGGAGGGGGTAGGTCAGCCCCAGCATTTT
TRBJ2-7	TRBV5-1	-	TRBD1	CASSFGTGIYEQYF	TGCGCCAGCAGCTTCGGGACAGGGATCTACGAGCAGTACTTC
TRBJ1-6	TRBV12-5	-	-	CASVGGGGISPLHF	TGTGCTAGTGTCGGCGGTGGAGGTATCTCACCCCTCCACTTT
TRBJ1-5	TRBV6-6	-	TRBD1	CASISDRGVSNQPQHF	TGTGCCAGTATCTCGGACAGGGGGGTTAGCAATCAGCCCCAGCATTTT
TRBJ2-7	TRBV6-1	once	-	CASSEGTAFVYEQYF	TGTGCCAGCAGTGAAGGGACAGCGTTCGTCTACGAGCAGTACTTC
TRBJ2-7	TRBV2	-	-	CASSRAYEQYF	TGTGCCAGCAGCCGTGCGTACGAGCAGTACTTC
TRBJ2-5	TRBV7-7	-	TRBD1	CASSQTGGLETQYF	TGTGCTAGCAGCCAGACAGGGGGCTTGGAGACCCAGTACTTC
TRBJ2-3	TRBV5-1	-	-	CASSLRGSLGDTQYF	TGCGCCAGCAGCTTGCGCGGGTCTCTGGGAGATACGCAGTATTTT
TRBJ2-2	TRBV5-1	-	TRBD1	CASKPGQGSRNTGELFF	TGCGCCAGCAAACCGGGACAGGGGTCCCGGAACACCGGGGAGCTGTTTTTT